This TCR beta chain was retrieved from a study of graft-versus-host responses after intestinal transplantation. Germline V gene sequence: CDR1 MRHNA, CDR2 SNTAGT. Trimming took 6 bases from V and 1 from J, leaving 9 bases between them. The CDR3 sequence is 13 residues long. The method was immunoSEQ multiplex PCR; TCRdb's version includes in-frame clones alone and lacks a portion of them. The sample has about 43,000 clones, approximately 95% seen once. This chain connects TRBV6-4 to TRBJ1-1; D is perhaps TRBD1 (5 bases). This sample comprised PBMCs, obtained around 350 days after intestinal transplant. The sequence came from a human patient who received an intestinal transplant, so some T cells may come from the graft donor. In nucleotides, the CDR3 is TGTGCCAGCAGCCTTAGGGGGAACACTGAAGCTTTCTTT. Its protein is CASSLRGNTEAFF.